This TCR beta chain was captured by sequencing in a study of cytomegalovirus exposure and HLA in healthy donors. A note on this clone: Its antigen is currently unknown.

V gave up 1 base and J gave up 7 bases; unmatched junction bases: 17. This CDR3 region has 19 residues. Germline V gene sequence: CDR1 MDHEN, CDR2 SYDVKM. Study-wide points: Likely technical artifact: a cluster of highly shared sequence variants. The majority of TCR sequences were rare, yet some public TCRs appeared in many donors. Follow-up analysis seemed to connect common viral pathogens with several of the most significant clusters identified.

PCR amplification relied on 60 Vbeta primers (plus 13 Jbeta primers). Only in-frame clones appear in the TCRdb table, and some are missing; sequencing was by immunoSEQ multiplex PCR. The repertoire holds about 160,000 clones, with around 74% as singletons. This chain joins TRBV28 and TRBJ2-1; TRBD2 matches 9 bases. Sequencing was carried out using PBMCs. This TCR was sampled from a female donor in good health and CMV-seronegative. The CDR3 spells CASSLSPSVLGGGANEQFF. For the CDR3, the DNA is TGTGCCAGCAGTTTATCCCCGTCCGTTTTGGGCGGGGGGGCAAATGAGCAGTTCTTC.